The 26 T cell receptor beta chains below come from one sample, sequenced in a study of CD8+CD57+ T cells in acquired aplastic anemia. TCR beta VDJ and CDR3 were profiled, and genomic DNA was the template. Each CDR3 protein gets one entry after TCRdb re-called the reads with MiXCR. In the table there are some 150,000 distinct CDR3 sequences, around 41% of which are singletons. Input material: sorted CD4+, CD8+, or CD8+CD57+ T cells (not recorded which) from PBMCs. All receptors derive from a human donor in good health, serving as a control.

This clonotype was seen at least ten times. The V gene is TRBV20-1, the J gene TRBJ2-7; TRBD1 agrees at 8 bases. Germline loops: CDR1 DFQATT, CDR2 SNEGSKA (reference sequence). V was pared by 6 bases and J by 4 bases, with 8 bases of the junction left unmatched. This CDR3 spans 13 amino acids. The DNA of the CDR3 is TGCAGTGCCAGTCAGGGGGCCACATACGAGCAGTACTTC. Protein sequence: CSASQGATYEQYF.

This clonotype showed up many times. The chain's CDR3 is CASSGLANTGELFF. The CDR3 DNA reads TGTGCCAGCAGTGGACTAGCGAACACCGGGGAGCTGTTTTTT. This chain joins TRBV2 and TRBJ2-2, with D possibly TRBD2 on 6 matching bases. The CDR3 spans 14 residues. The germline V and J ends were trimmed by 4 bases and 0 bases, with 6 bases remaining between them. CDR1 and CDR2 (germline): SNHLY, FYNNEI.

This clonotype was seen a few times. Being one base from a much bigger clone, this may be a read error. V gene TRBV6-5 combines with J gene TRBJ1-5; D is uncertain. The V gene lost 2 bases and the J gene lost 0 bases, with 8 bases spanning the gap. The germline CDR1 and CDR2 sequences are MNHEY and SVGAGI. The CDR3 sequence is 15 residues long. CDR3 nucleotides: TGTGCCAGCAGTTACAGGGTGAATAGCAATCAGCCCCAGCATTTT. Protein sequence: CASSYRVNSNQPQHF.

This clonotype has at least ten counts. Written as DNA, the CDR3 is TGCAGTGCTAGACGCGCGAACACTGAAGCTTTCTTT. Translated, it gives CSARRANTEAFF. The chain combines TRBV20-1 with TRBJ1-1; D remains ambiguous. Germline V gives CDR1 DFQATT, CDR2 SNEGSKA (reference sequence). V dropped 2 bases and J dropped 1 base, with 5 bases sitting between them. This CDR3 has 12 residues.

This clonotype was recorded many times. This sequence joins TRBV3-1 and TRBJ2-7; D might be TRBD1 or TRBD2, each matching 5 bases. Per germline, CDR1 LGHDT and CDR2 YNNKEL (reference sequence). The CDR3 contains 13 residues. The germline V and J ends were trimmed by 4 bases and 4 bases, with 11 bases remaining between them. DNA of the CDR3: TGTGCCAGCAGCCCCCGGGACCTATACGAGCAGTACTTC. This sequence encodes CASSPRDLYEQYF.

This clonotype has a count of ten or more. This chain links TRBV12-3 or TRBV12-4 with TRBJ2-7; D uncertain. This CDR3 region has 13 residues. Trimming cost V 3 bases and J 0 bases, with 6 bases left between them. CDR3 residues: CASSFRHSYEQYF. CDR3 nucleotides: TGTGCCAGCAGTTTCAGACACTCCTACGAGCAGTACTTC.

The chain combines TRBV15 with TRBJ1-2; unclear D gene. V was trimmed by 5 bases and J by 8 bases, leaving 18 bases between them. The CDR3 covers 14 residues. Germline assignment: CDR1 LNHNV and CDR2 YYDKDF (reference sequence). The CDR3 region is CATSPDRGRRGYTF. CDR3 DNA: TGTGCCACCAGCCCTGATCGAGGGCGGCGGGGCTACACCTTC.

The gene calls are TRBV27 and TRBJ1-2, with a tentative D call TRBD1 (6 bases). This CDR3 is built from 14 residues. The V end was cut by 3 bases, the J end by 6 bases, with 14 bases between. The germline CDR1 and CDR2 sequences are MNHEY and SMNVEV (reference sequence). The CDR3 DNA is TGTGCCAGCAGTTTCTTGGGGGGGCGCAATGGCTACACCTTC. It codes for CASSFLGGRNGYTF.

The rearrangement joins TRBV2 to TRBJ2-2, with TRBD1 matching 8 bases. The CDR3 length is 15 residues. V was clipped by 4 bases and J by 1 base; unmatched bases: 2. The V gene's germline CDR1 is SNHLY and CDR2 FYNNEI. This chain's CDR3 is CASSGTGLNTGELFF. The CDR3 nucleotides are TGTGCCAGCAGTGGGACAGGGTTGAACACCGGGGAGCTGTTTTTT.

In the case of this clonotype: A much larger clone lies a single base off, so this may be a read error. The chain is built from TRBV6-5 and TRBJ2-1; TRBD1 aligns across 7 bases. The CDR3 contains 14 residues. Looked up from germline, CDR1 is MNHEY and CDR2 is SVGAGI. The CDR3 DNA follows: TGTGCCACCAGTTACTCGACAGGGCGAAATGAGCAGTTCTTC. Protein product: CATSYSTGRNEQFF.

The chain links TRBV29-1 to TRBJ2-1, with D possibly being TRBD2 (5 bases). The CDR3 loop spans 16 amino acids. The V end lost 1 base, the J end lost 4 bases, and 17 bases lay between the germline ends. Per germline, CDR1 SQVTM and CDR2 ANQGSEA. The CDR3 sequence: CSVEVMRVQFYNEQFF. The CDR3 nucleotides read TGCAGCGTTGAAGTCATGAGGGTCCAATTTTACAATGAGCAGTTCTTC.

The chain joins TRBV20-1 to TRBJ2-3; a weak D match, TRBD2 (5 bases). Germline V CDR1 and CDR2: DFQATT, SNEGSKA (reference sequence). Trimming removed 6 bases from V and 1 base from J, with 17 bases in between. CDR3 length: 15 residues. CDR3 in DNA: TGCAGTGCCTCCGGCTGGGGAGAGGGCACAGATACGCAGTATTTT. As protein: CSASGWGEGTDTQYF.

V usage is TRBV9 and J usage is TRBJ1-2, with 7 bases aligning to TRBD1. The CDR3 is made up of 10 amino acids. CDR1 and CDR2 from the germline V gene are SGDLS and YYNGEE. Losses at the gene ends were 6 bases for V and 14 bases for J; bases not matched to a gene: 7. The CDR3 here is CASTQGTATF. The CDR3 DNA sequence: TGTGCCAGCACCCAAGGGACAGCAACCTTC.

On this clonotype: Since a much larger clone is just one base distant, this may be a read error. The rearrangement links TRBV30 to TRBJ2-1; D possibly corresponds to TRBD2 (5 bases). Trimming shortened V by 4 bases and J by 10 bases, and 14 bases separated the two germline ends. The V gene's germline CDR1 is GTSNPN and CDR2 SVGIG (reference sequence). This CDR3 is built from 12 residues. CDR3 sequence reads: CAWNPLAGEQFF. The DNA of the CDR3 is TGTGCCTGGAATCCCCTAGCTGGAGAGCAGTTCTTC.

This sequence joins TRBV10-3 and TRBJ2-3; D could derive from TRBD1 or TRBD2 (6 bases each). The V end lost 10 bases, the J end lost 5 bases, and 13 bases lay between the germline ends. Looked up from germline, CDR1 is ENHRY and CDR2 is SYGVKD. This CDR3 has 12 amino acids. The CDR3 reads CATGAVEDTQYF. The CDR3 coding sequence is TGTGCCACGGGGGCGGTCGAAGATACGCAGTATTTT.

This clonotype was picked up a small number of times. The chain recombines TRBV5-6 with TRBJ1-2, with D possibly matching TRBD1 (6 bases). CDR3 length: 13 amino acids. Per germline, CDR1 SGHDT and CDR2 YYEEEE. V lost 1 base and J 7 bases, leaving 11 bases between the germline ends. CDR3 protein: CASSLLWGPGYTF. CDR3 DNA: TGTGCCAGCAGCTTGTTGTGGGGGCCTGGCTACACCTTC.

This clonotype was found many times. The V and J genes are TRBV19 and TRBJ1-1, with 8 bases aligning to TRBD1. CDR1 and CDR2 (germline): LNHDA, SQIVND (reference sequence). Unmatched junction bases numbered 9, after V lost 6 bases and J lost 6 bases. There are 14 residues in the CDR3. CDR3 bases: TGTGCCAGTAGCCCAGACAGGGGAGTTGCTGAAGCTTTCTTT. It codes for CASSPDRGVAEAFF.

The sample holds a few counts of this clonotype. A read error may explain this, as a much larger clone is one base away. The genes are TRBV10-1 and TRBJ2-2; D might be TRBD2 (6 bases). In germline, CDR1 is WNHNN, CDR2 SYGVQD (reference sequence). CDR3 length equals 15 residues. CDR3 in amino acids: CASSDVGPFAGGLFF. The CDR3 DNA reads as TGCGCCAGCAGTGATGTCGGCCCCTTCGCCGGGGGGCTGTTTTTT.

On this clonotype: With a much larger clone just one base away, this may be a read error. The chain is built from TRBV19 and TRBJ1-3; 9 nucleotides agree with TRBD1. J gave up 1 base and V 10 bases, and 2 bases lay outside the gene matches. Germline V gene lookup returns CDR1 LNHDA and CDR2 SQIVND (reference sequence). This CDR3 has 13 residues. The CDR3: CAIQGASGNTIYF. The CDR3 DNA reads as TGTGCCATACAGGGGGCATCTGGAAACACCATATATTTT.

As regards this clonotype: A much bigger clone sits one base away, suggesting this may be a read error. The V gene is TRBV5-1, the J gene TRBJ2-2; 10 bases align to TRBD2. After removal of 4 bases from V and 3 bases from J, the junction contained 6 bases not matched to a gene. This CDR3 spans 16 amino acids. The germline V gene has CDR1 SGHRS and CDR2 YFSETQ. CDR3 sequence (DNA): TGCGCCAGCAGCATCGCCGGGACTAGCGACACCGGGGAGCTGTTTTTT. Amino acid sequence: CASSIAGTSDTGELFF.

This clonotype was recorded at least ten times. V usage is TRBV30 and J usage is TRBJ1-2, with D possibly TRBD1 on 6 matching bases. Germline assignment: CDR1 GTSNPN and CDR2 SVGIG (reference sequence). The CDR3 runs 13 residues. V was clipped by 2 bases and J by 8 bases, with 15 bases between them. CDR3 in DNA: TGTGCCTGGAGTCGGGACACCAAATTAGGCTACACCTTC. Residues: CAWSRDTKLGYTF.

The V call is TRBV3-1, the J call TRBJ1-5; D not resolved. The CDR3 length is 15 residues. Trimming took off 3 bases at V and 3 bases at J, with 12 bases between the two ends. The germline V gene encodes CDR1 LGHDT and CDR2 YNNKEL (reference sequence). The CDR3 sequence is CASSQGRQNNQPQHF. The CDR3 DNA follows: TGTGCCAGCAGCCAGGGGAGACAAAACAATCAGCCCCAGCATTTT.

This clonotype has at least ten counts. The V gene is TRBV7-2, the J gene TRBJ1-2, with a possible D match to TRBD1 (6 bases). This CDR3 is built from 15 residues. Trimming removed 1 base from V and 4 bases from J, with 13 bases in between. Germline V CDR1 and CDR2: SGHTA, FQGNSA. The CDR3 here is CASSLVSGAGYGYTF. DNA of the CDR3: TGTGCCAGCAGCTTAGTATCAGGGGCTGGCTATGGCTACACCTTC. The whole variable domain, remainder taken from reference TRBV7-2 and TRBJ1-2, is GAGVSQSPSNKVTEKGKDVELRCDPISGHTALYWYRQSLGQGLEFLIYFQGNSAPDKSGLPSDRFSAERTGGSVSTLTIQRTQQEDSAVYLCASSLVSGAGYGYTFGSGTRLTVV.

This clonotype was picked up many times. The genes are TRBV2 and TRBJ2-2, with 9 bases lining up with TRBD2. V was pared by 5 bases and J by 6 bases, with 13 bases of the junction left unmatched. The CDR3 consists of 17 residues. Germline CDR1 reads SNHLY; CDR2 reads FYNNEI. The CDR3 spells CASSRVSSGRSAGELFF. In DNA, the CDR3 is TGTGCCAGCAGTCGCGTGAGTAGCGGGAGATCGGCCGGGGAGCTGTTTTTT.

This clonotype was found many times. This chain links TRBV7-9 with TRBJ1-2; D gene unclear. Trimming left V 1 base short and J 9 bases short, with 6 bases between. This CDR3 region has 11 residues. Germline V gene sequence: CDR1 SEHNR, CDR2 FQNEAQ (reference sequence). CDR3 in amino acids: CASSLGQSYTF. The DNA for the CDR3 is TGTGCCAGCAGCTTAGGGCAGAGCTACACCTTC.

J is TRBJ1-6 and V is TRBV19, with 7 nucleotides matching TRBD1. CDR3 length equals 13 residues. V was pared by 3 bases and J by 8 bases, with 1 base of the junction left unmatched. Per germline, CDR1 LNHDA and CDR2 SQIVND (reference sequence). CDR3 sequence (DNA): TGTGCCAGTAGTATCGACAGGGATTCACCCCTCCACTTT. It specifies CASSIDRDSPLHF.